These T cell receptor beta chains were read from a single sample in a study of T cell changes during pregnancy in multiple sclerosis. Method: immunoSEQ multiplex PCR; TCRdb's copy keeps in-frame clones and lacks some. The table includes about 68,000 clones, about nine tenths detected once. The starting material was peripheral blood, obtained in the third trimester of pregnancy. These receptors all stem from a female donor with multiple sclerosis, enrolled in a pregnancy study. The CDR3 runs from the conserved cysteine through the conserved F or W. The D gene is left open where the match is weak. Clone sizes are given selectively: once, few, many, or a class where the clone is expanded.

>15|.|TRBJ1-1|.|TRBV4-3
TGCGCCAGCAGCCCCCATGCGGACAGTCACACTGAAGCTTTCTTT
CASSPHADSHTEAFF
>16|.|TRBJ2-1|TRBD1|TRBV12-5
TGTGCTAGTGGTTTCCCCTTGGGGACAGCATACAATGAGCAGTTCTTC
CASGFPLGTAYNEQFF
>16|.|TRBJ2-3|TRBD1|TRBV10-3
TGTGCCATCAGTGAGTGGGTGAGGGGGCGACCCGATACGCAGTATTTT
CAISEWVRGRPDTQYF
>14|.|TRBJ1-6|TRBD1|TRBV18
TGTGCCAGCTCACCGGGACAGGGGACTTCACCCCTCCACTTT
CASSPGQGTSPLHF
>14|.|TRBJ1-5|.|TRBV6-4
TGTGCCAGCAGTGAAGATTCTCGACGGGGGCCCCAGCATTTT
CASSEDSRRGPQHF
>16|.|TRBJ2-7|.|TRBV28
TGTGCCAGCAGTTCCAAAGCGGGTCTGAGCTCCTACGAGCAGTACTTC
CASSSKAGLSSYEQYF
>14|.|TRBJ2-7|TRBD2|TRBV6-5
TGTGCCAGCAGTTCACCCGGGACTACCCACGAGCAGTACTTC
CASSSPGTTHEQYF
>15|.|TRBJ1-6|TRBD1|TRBV15
TGTGCCACCAGCAGGGACAGGGGTAAGAATTCACCCCTCCACTTT
CATSRDRGKNSPLHF
>15|.|TRBJ1-6|.|TRBV18
TGTGCCAGCCAGGAACAGGGTGGTATCGGTTCACCCCTCCACTTT
CASQEQGGIGSPLHF
>13|.|TRBJ2-2|.|TRBV5-1
TGCGCCAGCAGCGTGGACGGCACCGGGGAGCTGTTTTTT
CASSVDGTGELFF
>14|.|TRBJ1-5|TRBD1|TRBV7-9
TGTGCCAGCAGCTCCGGGACAGGTAGACAGCCCCAGCATTTT
CASSSGTGRQPQHF
>17|.|TRBJ2-1|TRBD2|TRBV15
TGTGCCACCAGCAGAGATTCTAGCGGGAGTTTTTACAATGAGCAGTTCTTC
CATSRDSSGSFYNEQFF
>11|.|TRBJ2-1|TRBD2|TRBV7-9
TGTGCCAGCGATAACGGACTAGCCGCGGTCTTC
CASDNGLAAVF
>16|.|TRBJ2-5|TRBD1|TRBV11-2
TGTGCCAGCAGCCCACAGGGGGTAGTGAGGTCAGAGACCCAGTACTTC
CASSPQGVVRSETQYF
>14|.|TRBJ2-7|TRBD2|TRBV11-2
TGTGCCAAGGACGGGACTAGCGGGGGATACGAGCAGTACTTC
CAKDGTSGGYEQYF
>16|once|TRBJ1-4|.|TRBV5-1
TGCGCCAGCAGCTTCGGACAGACTTCCCGTAATGAAAAACTGTTTTTT
CASSFGQTSRNEKLFF
>14|.|TRBJ1-4|.|TRBV5-6
TGTGCCAGCAGCTTGGGCGGGATCCATGAAAAACTGTTTTTT
CASSLGGIHEKLFF
>15|.|TRBJ1-2|TRBD1|TRBV11-2
TGTGCCAGCAGCGGGGGACAGAAAGCTAACTATGGCTACACCTTC
CASSGGQKANYGYTF
>15|.|TRBJ2-1|TRBD1|TRBV11-2
TGTGCCAGCAGCTTAGTAGGGGGCGTCTCGTATGAGCAGTTCTTC
CASSLVGGVSYEQFF
>13|.|TRBJ2-1|.|TRBV6-5
TGTGCCAGCAGTTACTCGACTACGGGACAATGGTTCTTC
CASSYSTTGQWFF
>14|.|TRBJ1-3|.|TRBV19
TGTGCCAGTATTTGGAGGGCGGACGGAAACACCATATATTTT
CASIWRADGNTIYF
>15|.|TRBJ1-1|.|TRBV6-5
TGTGCCAGCAGTTATTTGACTCCCATGAACACTGAAGCTTTCTTT
CASSYLTPMNTEAFF
>16|.|TRBJ1-4|.|TRBV7-9
TGTGCCAGCAGCTTAGGAGCGGGGGGCGCGAGTGAAAAACTGTTTTTT
CASSLGAGGASEKLFF
>16|.|TRBJ1-2|TRBD1|TRBV14
TGTGCCAGCAGCCCGCACTTTGGACAGGGGAACTATGGCTACACCTTC
CASSPHFGQGNYGYTF
>13|.|TRBJ1-2|.|TRBV7-9
TGTGCCAGCAGCTTGACGGGAACAGGGGGCTACACCTTC
CASSLTGTGGYTF
>14|.|TRBJ1-2|.|TRBV5-1
TGCGCCAGCAGCGCGAACGGGGCTAACTATGGCTACACCTTC
CASSANGANYGYTF
>16|.|TRBJ2-7|TRBD1|TRBV2
TGTGCCAGCTCCACGTCCAGGGACAGGGCGACCTACGAGCAGTACTTC
CASSTSRDRATYEQYF